The 20 T cell receptor beta chains given below trace back to one sample, sequenced in a study of neurological immune-mediated disorders. TCRdb re-called the 5' RACE reads through MiXCR, storing one row per CDR3 protein. The data show about 99,000 distinct CDR3 sequences, roughly 10% seen once. Regarding time point: longitudinal time-point 3. The specimen was PBMCs. All receptors derive from a female donor with HTLV-1-associated myelopathy (HAM/TSP).

This clonotype was detected ten times or more. The V gene is TRBV10-3, the J gene TRBJ2-3; TRBD1 agrees at 10 bases. The CDR3 runs 18 residues. Germline-derived CDR1 and CDR2 are ENHRY and SYGVKD. Germline trimming cut 4 bases from V and 4 bases from J; bases unmatched to any gene: 14. The CDR3: CAISASPLTGGSADTQYF. The DNA of the CDR3 is TGTGCCATCAGTGCGTCGCCACTGACAGGGGGCTCTGCAGATACGCAGTATTTT.

This clonotype was picked up many times. The chain carries TRBV18 and TRBJ2-2; D perhaps matches TRBD1 (6 bases). The CDR3 length is 15 residues. Germline V CDR1 and CDR2: KGHSH, LQKENI. The germline V and J ends were trimmed by 4 bases and 6 bases, with 15 bases remaining between them. CDR3 residues: CASSQGTTRPGELFF. In DNA form, the CDR3 reads TGTGCCAGCTCACAGGGGACAACTAGACCCGGGGAGCTGTTTTTT.

The genes are TRBV27 and TRBJ2-2; no reliable D call. Germline loops: CDR1 MNHEY, CDR2 SMNVEV (reference sequence). The CDR3 extends over 15 amino acids. The V gene lost 6 bases and the J gene lost 0 bases, with 11 bases spanning the gap. CDR3 protein: CASSWAGSNTGELFF. The CDR3 coding sequence is TGTGCCAGCAGCTGGGCTGGGTCGAACACCGGGGAGCTGTTTTTT.

This clonotype was seen ten or more times. The chain carries TRBV5-5 and TRBJ2-7, with a tentative D call TRBD1 (7 bases). V dropped 4 bases and J dropped 0 bases, with 14 bases sitting between them. Germline CDR1 SGHKS, CDR2 YYEKEE (reference sequence). This CDR3 contains 15 residues. DNA for the CDR3: TGTGCCAGCAGCCAAGGGGGGACAGACTCCTACGAGCAGTACTTC. It translates to CASSQGGTDSYEQYF.

This chain joins TRBV7-9 and TRBJ2-3; D remains ambiguous. The CDR3 length is 13 residues. V lost 2 bases and J 4 bases, leaving 7 bases between the germline ends. Germline-derived CDR1 and CDR2 are SEHNR and FQNEAQ (reference sequence). The CDR3 bases are TGTGCCAGCAGCTTATTAAGGGCAGATACGCAGTATTTT. Amino acids: CASSLLRADTQYF.

In its sample, this clonotype was seen many times. The V call is TRBV6-6, the J call TRBJ2-3; 11 bases are a match to TRBD2. J lost 5 bases, V lost 2 bases, and 6 bases had no gene match. In germline, CDR1 is MNHNY, CDR2 SVGAGI (reference sequence). CDR3 size: 16 residues. CDR3 loop: CASSYAIAGGGDTQYF. The DNA of the CDR3 is TGTGCCAGCAGTTACGCCATAGCGGGGGGGGGAGATACGCAGTATTTT.

This clonotype was observed at least ten times. The chain joins TRBV6-6 to TRBJ2-3; 7 bases agree with TRBD2. Germline-derived CDR1 and CDR2 are MNHNY and SVGAGI (reference sequence). The CDR3 has 16 amino acids. V lost 4 bases, J lost 1 base, and 8 bases stayed unmatched. CDR3 residues: CASSSERGLGTDTQYF. The CDR3 DNA sequence: TGTGCCAGCAGTTCGGAGCGGGGCCTGGGCACAGATACGCAGTATTTT.

The table lists this clonotype with many counts. The chain links TRBV20-1 to TRBJ2-5, with D perhaps TRBD1 (6 bases). CDR3 length: 13 residues. CDR1 DFQATT and CDR2 SNEGSKA come from the germline V gene (reference sequence). The V end lost 6 bases, the J end lost 4 bases, and 15 bases lay between the germline ends. CDR3 protein: CSAPRDRLETQYF. The CDR3 coding sequence is TGCAGTGCCCCGCGAGACAGGCTAGAGACCCAGTACTTC.

This clonotype was picked up many times. The V call is TRBV15, the J call TRBJ1-2, with D uncertain. CDR1 is LNHNV and CDR2 is YYDKDF in the germline V gene (reference sequence). There are 12 residues in the CDR3. Deletions cut 0 bases from V and 7 bases from J, with 6 bases between. Here the CDR3 reads CATSRDLRGYTF. CDR3 coding DNA: TGTGCCACCAGCAGAGATCTCCGTGGCTACACCTTC.

This clonotype was seen a handful of times. This chain links TRBV5-1 with TRBJ2-7; D is perhaps TRBD1 (6 bases). V lost 4 bases and J 7 bases, leaving 18 bases between the germline ends. The CDR3 runs 14 residues. The germline V gene encodes CDR1 SGHRS and CDR2 YFSETQ. CDR3 protein: CASSQGRGVGEQYF. The CDR3 DNA follows: TGCGCCAGCAGCCAGGGCAGGGGAGTAGGGGAGCAGTACTTC.

At least ten counts were recorded for this clonotype. The chain uses TRBV11-3 and TRBJ1-1; D is perhaps TRBD1 (5 bases). V was trimmed by 4 bases and J by 1 base, leaving 7 bases between them. The CDR3 runs 13 residues. Germline V gives CDR1 SGHNT, CDR2 YENEEA. The CDR3 is CASSSGPNTEAFF. As DNA, the CDR3 is TGTGCCAGCAGCTCGGGACCGAACACTGAAGCTTTCTTT.

This clonotype was recorded many times. This rearrangement joins TRBV9 to TRBJ2-2; D gene ambiguous. CDR3 length: 16 residues. CDR1 and CDR2 (germline): SGDLS, YYNGEE. V lost 0 bases and J lost 7, with 16 bases in between. CDR3 amino acids: CASSVATLTSHGELFF. CDR3 nucleotide sequence: TGTGCCAGCAGCGTAGCGACTCTCACCTCACACGGGGAGCTGTTTTTT.

In this sample, this clonotype turned up many times. This chain links TRBV10-2 with TRBJ2-1, with D possibly matching TRBD2 (6 bases). Looked up from germline, CDR1 is WSHSY and CDR2 is SAAADI. V shed 7 bases and J shed 7 bases, with 14 bases lying between them. CDR3 length: 13 residues. CDR3 nucleotides: TGCGCCAGCAAGGCGCGGGGCTATAATGAGCAGTTCTTC. It translates to CASKARGYNEQFF.

This clonotype appeared many times. The chain is built from TRBV5-1 and TRBJ2-7; D gene unclear. Per germline, CDR1 SGHRS and CDR2 YFSETQ. Trimming removed 0 bases at V and 3 bases at J, with 7 bases between. The length of the CDR3 is 13 residues. The CDR3 nucleotides read TGCGCCAGCAGCTTGGCCATGGGCTACGAGCAGTACTTC. Translating gives CASSLAMGYEQYF.

This clonotype was picked up many times. This chain uses TRBV3-1 with TRBJ1-2; D uncertain. CDR3 length equals 21 residues. V was trimmed by 0 bases and J by 3 bases, leaving 29 bases between them. From germline, CDR1 is LGHDT and CDR2 YNNKEL (reference sequence). CDR3 protein: CASSQERGDERSSLRDYGYTF. The CDR3 DNA reads as TGTGCCAGCAGCCAAGAACGGGGAGACGAAAGAAGCTCCCTTCGGGACTATGGCTACACCTTC. The full variable domain, with the rest looked up from reference TRBV3-1 and TRBJ1-2, is DTAVSQTPKYLVTQMGNDKSIKCEQNLGHDTMYWYKQDSKKFLKIMFSYNNKELIINETVPNRFSPKSPDKAHLNLHINSLELGDSAVYFCASSQERGDERSSLRDYGYTFGSGTRLTVV.

The chain couples TRBV14 to TRBJ2-1; 7 bases agree with TRBD1. The length of the CDR3 is 14 residues. Germline loops: CDR1 SGHDN, CDR2 FVKESK. The V and J ends lost 4 bases and 5 bases, in that order; junction bases with no gene match: 5. CDR3 in amino acids: CASSRTGRNNEQFF. The CDR3 DNA reads TGTGCCAGCAGCCGGACAGGTCGAAACAATGAGCAGTTCTTC. The full variable domain, in which reference TRBV14 and TRBJ2-1 provide the parts outside the CDR3, is EAGVTQFPSHSVIEKGQTVTLRCDPISGHDNLYWYRRVMGKEIKFLLHFVKESKQDESGMPNNRFLAERTGGTYSTLKVQPAELEDSGVYFCASSRTGRNNEQFFGPGTRLTVL.

In this sample, this clonotype turned up many times. V gene TRBV2 combines with J gene TRBJ2-1, with D perhaps matching TRBD1 (7 bases). Germline-derived CDR1 and CDR2 are SNHLY and FYNNEI. This CDR3 has 14 residues. V was cut by 5 bases and J by 0 bases, with 8 bases left in between. The CDR3 reads CASSQGGSYNEQFF. The CDR3 DNA follows: TGTGCCAGCAGTCAGGGGGGCTCCTACAATGAGCAGTTCTTC. The full variable domain, completed using reference TRBV2 and TRBJ2-1, is EPEVTQTPSHQVTQMGQEVILRCVPISNHLYFYWYRQILGQKVEFLVSFYNNEISEKSEIFDDQFSVERPDGSNFTLKIRSTKLEDSAMYFCASSQGGSYNEQFFGPGTRLTVL.

This clonotype came up many times. The chain has TRBV11-2 and TRBJ2-3; TRBD2 matches at 13 bases. The CDR3 has 16 residues. Per germline, CDR1 SGHAT and CDR2 FQNNGV. V lost 5 bases and J lost 3; bases outside the gene matches: 5. The CDR3 nucleotides read TGTGCCAGCAGCCGGGCGGGACTAGCGGGGACAGATACGCAGTATTTT. Translated: CASSRAGLAGTDTQYF.

This clonotype was recorded many times. CDR3 in DNA: TGCGCCAGCAGCTTCGAGTGGGGCAGGGGATCCTCACCCCTCCACTTT. This translates into CASSFEWGRGSSPLHF. The chain recombines TRBV5-1 with TRBJ1-6; a weak D match, TRBD1 (6 bases). Germline CDR1 SGHRS, CDR2 YFSETQ. The CDR3 consists of 16 residues. Deletions cut 2 bases from V and 10 bases from J, with 19 bases between.

This clonotype has ten or more counts. V is TRBV20-1 and J is TRBJ1-1; 9 bases line up with TRBD1. The germline V gene has CDR1 DFQATT and CDR2 SNEGSKA (reference sequence). The CDR3 sequence is 14 residues long. CDR3 sequence: CGGQGTTKNTEAFF. The DNA for the CDR3 is TGCGGAGGACAGGGGACGACCAAAAACACTGAAGCTTTCTTT.